This T cell receptor (beta chain) came from a study of early T cells in non-severe SARS-CoV-2 infection. The CDR3 extends over 15 amino acids. The V gene's germline CDR1 is SGHTA and CDR2 FQGNSA. Unmatched junction bases numbered 7, after V lost 3 bases and J lost 5 bases. Via MiXCR, TCRdb re-called the 5' RACE reads, giving one row per CDR3 protein. The sample has tens of thousands of distinct CDR3 sequences, 11% to 15% seen once. This clonotype was obtained from an adult who was a healthcare worker with PCR-confirmed SARS-CoV-2 infection or an uninfected control (not recorded which). This rearrangement joins TRBV7-2 to TRBJ2-7, with TRBD1 matching 10 bases. Sequenced sample: whole blood. This CDR3 reads CASSLTRTGGDEQYF. In DNA form, the CDR3 reads TGTGCCAGCAGCTTGACTCGGACAGGGGGTGACGAGCAGTACTTC.